This entry concerns a single TCR beta chain. What it recognizes is unknown. As to time point: after neoadjuvant nivolumab, at surgical resection. Patients had HPV-negative, locally advanced oral cavity squamous cell carcinoma. Clones were read by immunoSEQ multiplex PCR, and TCRdb kept only the in-frame ones, dropping some. The sample contains about 23,000 clones, less than 50% of which appear only once. These data are taken from a study of neoadjuvant anti-PD-1 for oral cavity cancer. For the study at large: Most patients had three to four biweekly doses of 3 mg/kg nivolumab before resection.

Findings and limits, study-wide: Each response group had just a few patients in TCR analyses.

This specimen consisted of tumor tissue, obtained after nivolumab (anti-PD-1) treatment. The receptor comes from a person aged 35-79 years with oral cavity squamous cell carcinoma.

In DNA form, the CDR3 reads TGTGCCAGCAGCCTACAGGGGGGAACCGGGGAGCTGTTTTTT. It is translated as CASSLQGGTGELFF. This sequence joins TRBV2 and TRBJ2-2, with TRBD1 identical over 8 bases. The CDR3 sequence is 14 residues long. J was trimmed by 5 bases and V by 6 bases; bases with no gene match: 5. The germline CDR1 and CDR2 sequences are SNHLY and FYNNEI.